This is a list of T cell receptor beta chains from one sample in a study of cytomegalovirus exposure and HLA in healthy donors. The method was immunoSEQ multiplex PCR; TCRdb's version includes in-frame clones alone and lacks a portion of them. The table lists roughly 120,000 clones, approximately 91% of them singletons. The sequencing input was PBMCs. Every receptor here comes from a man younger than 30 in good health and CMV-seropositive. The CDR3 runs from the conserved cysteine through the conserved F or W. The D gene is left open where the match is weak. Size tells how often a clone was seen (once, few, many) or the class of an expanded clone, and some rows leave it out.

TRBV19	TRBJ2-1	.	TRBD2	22	CASSIDRTGLAGKSNSNNEQFF	TGTGCCAGTAGTATAGACCGAACAGGACTAGCGGGAAAGTCGAACTCCAACAATGAGCAGTTCTTC
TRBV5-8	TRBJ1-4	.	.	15	CASSSWTATNEKLFF	TGTGCCAGCAGCTCTTGGACAGCAACTAATGAAAAACTGTTTTTT
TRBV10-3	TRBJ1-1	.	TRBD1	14	CAISGRGLNTEAFF	TGTGCCATCAGTGGCAGGGGGTTGAACACTGAAGCTTTCTTT
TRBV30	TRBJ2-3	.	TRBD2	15	CAWSVRGGGGDTQYF	TGTGCCTGGAGTGTACGCGGCGGGGGGGGAGATACGCAGTATTTT
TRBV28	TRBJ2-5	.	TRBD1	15	CASSKLGQLKETQYF	TGTGCCAGCAGCAAGCTGGGACAGCTAAAAGAGACCCAGTACTTC
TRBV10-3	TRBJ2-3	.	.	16	CAIRGGQPLSTDTQYF	TGTGCCATCAGGGGGGGACAGCCCCTTAGCACAGATACGCAGTATTTT
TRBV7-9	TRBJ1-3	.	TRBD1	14	CASSEQGSGNTIYF	TGTGCCAGCAGCGAACAGGGGTCTGGAAACACCATATATTTT
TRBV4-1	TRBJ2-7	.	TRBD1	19	CASSQEGGTGTYLTYEQYF	TGCGCCAGCAGCCAAGAAGGGGGGACAGGGACCTACCTAACCTACGAGCAGTACTTC
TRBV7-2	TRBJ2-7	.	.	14	CASSLGRGPSEQYF	TGTGCCAGCAGCTTAGGGCGGGGCCCCAGCGAGCAGTACTTC
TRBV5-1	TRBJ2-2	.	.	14	CASSTGEPGGELFF	TGCGCCAGCAGCACCGGGGAGCCCGGGGGGGAGCTGTTTTTT
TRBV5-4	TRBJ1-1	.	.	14	CASSLKDGRTEAFF	TGTGCCAGCAGCTTGAAAGACGGGAGGACTGAAGCTTTCTTT
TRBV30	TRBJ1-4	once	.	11	CAWSTDEKLFF	TGTGCCTGGAGCACAGATGAAAAACTGTTTTTT
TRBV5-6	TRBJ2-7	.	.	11	CASSLGHEQYF	TGTGCCAGCAGCTTGGGGCACGAGCAGTACTTC
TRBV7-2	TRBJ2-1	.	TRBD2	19	CASSRGTSGGVIGWNEQFF	TGTGCCAGCAGCCGCGGGACTAGCGGGGGGGTAATCGGCTGGAATGAGCAGTTCTTC
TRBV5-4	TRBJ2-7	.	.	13	CASSSGDGYEQYF	TGTGCCAGCAGCTCGGGAGATGGCTACGAGCAGTACTTC
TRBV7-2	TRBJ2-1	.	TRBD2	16	CASSLTGGSSYNEQFF	TGTGCCAGCAGTCTCACGGGGGGGAGCTCCTACAATGAGCAGTTCTTC
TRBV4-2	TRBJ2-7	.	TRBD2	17	CASSRGGGAQNHYEQYF	TGTGCCAGCAGCCGGGGGGGAGGGGCCCAGAACCATTACGAGCAGTACTTC
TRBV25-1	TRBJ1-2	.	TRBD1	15	CASSGPIQGALGYTF	TGTGCCAGCAGTGGACCAATACAGGGGGCGCTTGGCTACACCTTC
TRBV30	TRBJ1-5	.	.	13	CAWSPRGYQPQHF	TGTGCCTGGAGTCCTAGAGGGTATCAGCCCCAGCATTTT
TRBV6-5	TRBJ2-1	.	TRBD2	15	CASSYTRGGRNEQFF	TGTGCCAGCAGTTACACCCGGGGGGGCCGCAATGAGCAGTTCTTC
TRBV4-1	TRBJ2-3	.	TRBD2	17	CASSQDGGGGVTDTQYF	TGCGCCAGCAGCCAAGATGGGGGCGGGGGGGTAACAGATACGCAGTATTTT
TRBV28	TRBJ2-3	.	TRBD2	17	CASSHPTSSGGTDTQYF	TGTGCCAGCAGTCACCCAACTTCTAGCGGGGGCACAGATACGCAGTATTTT
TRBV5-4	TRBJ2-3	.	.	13	CASRRTSTDTQYF	TGTGCCAGCAGACGAACTAGCACAGATACGCAGTATTTT
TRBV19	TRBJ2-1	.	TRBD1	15	CASSTLRTGANEQFF	TGTGCCAGTAGTACCCTCCGGACAGGGGCGAATGAGCAGTTCTTC
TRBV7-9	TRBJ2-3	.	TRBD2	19	CASSLPGLAEGGGTDTQYF	TGTGCCAGCAGCCTCCCGGGACTAGCGGAGGGAGGCGGCACAGATACGCAGTATTTT
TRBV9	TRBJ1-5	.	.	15	CASSVGVDENQPQHF	TGTGCCAGCAGCGTAGGAGTTGATGAAAATCAGCCCCAGCATTTT
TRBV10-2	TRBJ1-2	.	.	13	CASSPRDIYGYTF	TGCGCCAGCAGCCCCCGGGACATCTATGGCTACACCTTC